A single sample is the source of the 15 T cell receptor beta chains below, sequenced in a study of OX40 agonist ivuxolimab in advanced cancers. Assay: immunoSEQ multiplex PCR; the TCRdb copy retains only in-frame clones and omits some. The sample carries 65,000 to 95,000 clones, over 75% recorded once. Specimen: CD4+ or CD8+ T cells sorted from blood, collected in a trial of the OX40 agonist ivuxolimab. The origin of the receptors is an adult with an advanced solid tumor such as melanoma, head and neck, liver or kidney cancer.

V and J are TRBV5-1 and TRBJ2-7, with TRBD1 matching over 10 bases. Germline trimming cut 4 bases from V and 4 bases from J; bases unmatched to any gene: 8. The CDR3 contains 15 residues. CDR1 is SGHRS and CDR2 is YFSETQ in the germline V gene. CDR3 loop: CASSPGQGSMYEQYF. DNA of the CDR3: TGCGCCAGCAGCCCGGGACAGGGGTCAATGTACGAGCAGTACTTC.

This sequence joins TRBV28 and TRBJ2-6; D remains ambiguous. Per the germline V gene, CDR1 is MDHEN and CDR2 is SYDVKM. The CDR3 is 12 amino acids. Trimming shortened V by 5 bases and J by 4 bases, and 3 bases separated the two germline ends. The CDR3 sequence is CASSQGANVLTF. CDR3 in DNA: TGTGCCAGCAGTCAAGGGGCCAACGTCCTGACTTTC.

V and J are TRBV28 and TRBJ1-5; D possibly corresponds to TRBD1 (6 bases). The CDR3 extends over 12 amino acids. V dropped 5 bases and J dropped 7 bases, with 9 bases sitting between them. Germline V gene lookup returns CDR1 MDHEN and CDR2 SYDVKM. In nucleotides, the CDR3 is TGTGCCAGCAGTGCCCAGGGGCAGCCCCAGCATTTT. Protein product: CASSAQGQPQHF.

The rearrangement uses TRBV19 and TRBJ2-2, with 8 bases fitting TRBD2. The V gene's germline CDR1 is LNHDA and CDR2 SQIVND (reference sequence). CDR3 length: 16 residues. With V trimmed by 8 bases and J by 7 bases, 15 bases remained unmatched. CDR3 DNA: TGTGCCAGTTCGGGATTAGCGGGATCTAGTATCGGGGAGCTGTTTTTT. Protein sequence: CASSGLAGSSIGELFF.

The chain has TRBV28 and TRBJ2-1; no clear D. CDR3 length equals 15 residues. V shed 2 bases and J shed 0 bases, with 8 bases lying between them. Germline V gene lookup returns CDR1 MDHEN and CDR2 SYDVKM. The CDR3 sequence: CASSLEIFSYNEQFF. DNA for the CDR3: TGTGCCAGCAGTTTAGAGATTTTCTCCTACAATGAGCAGTTCTTC. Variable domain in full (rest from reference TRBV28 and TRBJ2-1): DVKVTQSSRYLVKRTGEKVFLECVQDMDHENMFWYRQDPGLGLRLIYFSYDVKMKEKGDIPEGYSVSREKKERFSLILESASTNQTSMYLCASSLEIFSYNEQFFGPGTRLTVL.

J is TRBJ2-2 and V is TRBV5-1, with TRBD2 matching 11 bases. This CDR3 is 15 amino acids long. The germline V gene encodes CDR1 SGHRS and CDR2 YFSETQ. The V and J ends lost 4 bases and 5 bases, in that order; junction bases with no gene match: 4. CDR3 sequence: CASSPGLAATGELFF. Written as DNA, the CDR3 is TGCGCCAGCAGCCCGGGACTAGCGGCTACCGGGGAGCTGTTTTTT.

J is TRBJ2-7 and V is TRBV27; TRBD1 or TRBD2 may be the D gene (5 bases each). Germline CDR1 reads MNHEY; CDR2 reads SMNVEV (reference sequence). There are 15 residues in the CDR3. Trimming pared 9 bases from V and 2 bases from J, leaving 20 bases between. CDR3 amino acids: CARSGAPRGPYEQYF. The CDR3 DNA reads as TGTGCCAGATCCGGGGCTCCTCGTGGGCCCTACGAGCAGTACTTC.

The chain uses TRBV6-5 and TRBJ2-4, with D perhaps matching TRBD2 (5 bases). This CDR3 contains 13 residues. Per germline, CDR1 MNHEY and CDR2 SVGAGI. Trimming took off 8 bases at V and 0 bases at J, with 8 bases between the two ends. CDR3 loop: CASGREAKNIQYF. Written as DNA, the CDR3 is TGTGCCAGCGGTCGGGAAGCCAAAAACATTCAGTACTTC.

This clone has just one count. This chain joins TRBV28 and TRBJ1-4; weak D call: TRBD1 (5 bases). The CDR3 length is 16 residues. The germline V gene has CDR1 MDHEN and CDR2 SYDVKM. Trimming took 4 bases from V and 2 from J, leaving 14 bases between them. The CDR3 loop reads CASSSRDGSTNEKLFF. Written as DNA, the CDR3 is TGTGCCAGCAGTTCGAGGGACGGGAGTACTAATGAAAAACTGTTTTTT.

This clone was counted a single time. CDR3: CASSLLAGVYLEQYF. The CDR3 DNA reads as TGTGCCAGCAGCTTACTAGCGGGCGTGTATTTGGAGCAGTACTTC. V usage is TRBV11-2 and J usage is TRBJ2-7; 8 nucleotides match TRBD2. Germline V gives CDR1 SGHAT, CDR2 FQNNGV. There are 15 residues in the CDR3. The trim removed 2 bases at V and 7 bases at J, leaving 10 bases unmatched.

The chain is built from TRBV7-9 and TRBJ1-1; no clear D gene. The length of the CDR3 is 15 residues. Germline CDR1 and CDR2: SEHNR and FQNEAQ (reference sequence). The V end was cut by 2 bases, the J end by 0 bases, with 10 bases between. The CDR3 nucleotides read TGTGCCAGCAGCTTAAGTTTGGTACTGAACACTGAAGCTTTCTTT. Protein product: CASSLSLVLNTEAFF.

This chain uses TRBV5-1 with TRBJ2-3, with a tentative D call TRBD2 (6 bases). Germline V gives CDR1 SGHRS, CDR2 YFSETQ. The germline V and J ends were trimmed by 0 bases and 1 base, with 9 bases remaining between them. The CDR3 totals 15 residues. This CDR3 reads CASSLEGGGTDTQYF. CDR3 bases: TGCGCCAGCAGCTTGGAGGGAGGTGGCACAGATACGCAGTATTTT.

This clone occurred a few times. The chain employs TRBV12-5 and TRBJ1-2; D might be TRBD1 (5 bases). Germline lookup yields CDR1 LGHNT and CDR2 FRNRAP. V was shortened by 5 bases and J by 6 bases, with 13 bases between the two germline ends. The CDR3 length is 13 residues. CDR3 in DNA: TGTGCTAGTGGTCCTCCAGGGAGGCATGGCTACACCTTC. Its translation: CASGPPGRHGYTF.

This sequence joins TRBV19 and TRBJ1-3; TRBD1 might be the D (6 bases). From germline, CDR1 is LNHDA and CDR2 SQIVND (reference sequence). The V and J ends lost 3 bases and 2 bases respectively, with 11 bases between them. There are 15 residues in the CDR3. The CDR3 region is CASSMVGGPGNTIYF. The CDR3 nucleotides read TGTGCCAGTAGTATGGTTGGGGGGCCTGGAAACACCATATATTTT.

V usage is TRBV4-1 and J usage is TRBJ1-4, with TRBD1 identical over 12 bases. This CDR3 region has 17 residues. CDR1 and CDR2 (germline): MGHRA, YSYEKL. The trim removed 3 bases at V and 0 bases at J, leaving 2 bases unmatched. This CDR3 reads CASSQGQGAATNEKLFF. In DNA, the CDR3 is TGCGCCAGCAGCCAGGGACAGGGGGCTGCAACTAATGAAAAACTGTTTTTT.